These 7 T cell receptor beta chains originate from one sample sequenced in a study of blood T cell repertoires in COVID-19. The repertoire was sequenced with immunoSEQ multiplex PCR; TCRdb's copy has only in-frame clones and lacks some. The table records 110,000 or so clones, about 88% of them present only once. Sample: peripheral blood. These receptor sequences come from a middle-aged man with acute or convalescent COVID-19.

The chain links TRBV7-2 to TRBJ1-6, with 7 bases identical to TRBD1. Per the germline V gene, CDR1 is SGHTA and CDR2 is FQGNSA. The CDR3 extends over 13 amino acids. With V trimmed by 2 bases and J by 10 bases, 2 bases remained unmatched. CDR3 amino acids: CASSLQGESPLHF. Here the CDR3 DNA reads TGTGCCAGCAGCTTACAGGGGGAATCACCCCTCCACTTT.

A few counts support this clone. The chain links TRBV6-2 or TRBV6-3 to TRBJ1-5; 9 nucleotides align to TRBD1. Trimming at V came to 5 bases and at J to 5 bases, leaving 7 bases not matched to a gene. The V gene's germline CDR1 is MNHEY and CDR2 SVGEGT. This CDR3 comprises 15 residues. The CDR3: CASSPRTGADQPQHF. DNA of the CDR3: TGTGCCAGCAGTCCAAGGACAGGGGCGGATCAGCCCCAGCATTTT.

This rearrangement joins TRBV4-3 to TRBJ2-7; 9 bases match TRBD1. Unmatched junction bases numbered 6, after V lost 4 bases and J lost 2 bases. The CDR3 runs 15 residues. The germline V gene has CDR1 LGHNA and CDR2 YSLEER. For the CDR3, the DNA is TGCGCCAGCAGCCCTTGGACAGGGGCTCCCTACGAGCAGTACTTC. It is translated as CASSPWTGAPYEQYF.

The rearrangement links TRBV6-2 or TRBV6-3 to TRBJ1-1, with D possibly matching TRBD1 (6 bases). The CDR3 runs to 12 residues. Germline V gives CDR1 MNHEY, CDR2 SVGEGT. Trimming took 4 bases from V and 8 from J, leaving 11 bases between them. DNA for the CDR3: TGTGCCAGCAGTTCTGGGGGCCTAGAAGCTTTCTTT. Protein sequence: CASSSGGLEAFF.

CDR3 DNA sequence: TGCGCCAGCAGGCCAGGGTCTACGGACGAGCAGTACTTC. Its protein product is CASRPGSTDEQYF. This chain uses TRBV10-2 with TRBJ2-7; D is possibly TRBD1 (5 bases). The ends were cut back, 6 bases at V and 5 bases at J, with 14 bases in the middle. Germline lookup yields CDR1 WSHSY and CDR2 SAAADI. There are 13 residues in the CDR3.

The chain combines TRBV4-2 with TRBJ2-7; 7 positions match TRBD1. J lost 5 bases, V lost 1 base, and 5 bases had no gene match. The V gene's germline CDR1 is LGHNA and CDR2 YNFKEQ. The CDR3 totals 14 residues. Written as DNA, the CDR3 is TGTGCCAGCAGCCAAGCGCTTCAGGGGGACGAGCAGTACTTC. Translated, it gives CASSQALQGDEQYF.

For the CDR3, the DNA is TGTGCCAGCAGCTTGACCACAGGGGGCGCAGGCACAGATACGCAGTATTTT. Translated: CASSLTTGGAGTDTQYF. The genes are TRBV5-6 and TRBJ2-3; TRBD1 matches 9 bases. Trimming at V came to 1 base and at J to 1 base, leaving 7 bases not matched to a gene. Germline values: CDR1 SGHDT, CDR2 YYEEEE. The CDR3 is 17 residues long.